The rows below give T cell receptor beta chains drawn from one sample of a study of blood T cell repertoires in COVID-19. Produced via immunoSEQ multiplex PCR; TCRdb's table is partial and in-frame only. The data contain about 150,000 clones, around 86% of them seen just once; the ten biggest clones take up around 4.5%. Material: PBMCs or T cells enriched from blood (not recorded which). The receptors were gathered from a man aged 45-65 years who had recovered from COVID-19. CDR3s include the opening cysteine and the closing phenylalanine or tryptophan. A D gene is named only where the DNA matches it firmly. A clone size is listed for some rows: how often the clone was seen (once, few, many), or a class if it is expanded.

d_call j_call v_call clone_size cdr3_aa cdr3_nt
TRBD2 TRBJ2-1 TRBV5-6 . CASSTGTSGRWNEQFF TGTGCCAGCAGCACCGGGACTAGCGGGCGATGGAATGAGCAGTTCTTC
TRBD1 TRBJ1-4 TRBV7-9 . CASSSPRQGALGEKLFF TGTGCCAGCAGCTCCCCGCGACAGGGGGCGCTGGGCGAAAAACTGTTTTTT
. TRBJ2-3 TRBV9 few CASSLSHGDTQYF TGTGCCAGCAGCCTTTCCCATGGCGATACGCAGTATTTT
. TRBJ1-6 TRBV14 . CASSHDRNSPLHF TGTGCCAGCAGCCATGACAGGAATTCACCCCTCCACTTT
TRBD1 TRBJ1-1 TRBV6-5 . CASPGQGAVGTEAFF TGTGCCAGTCCCGGACAGGGGGCGGTGGGCACTGAAGCTTTCTTT
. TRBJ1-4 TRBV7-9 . CASTDGGSGEKLFF TGTGCCAGCACCGATGGGGGGAGTGGGGAAAAACTGTTTTTT
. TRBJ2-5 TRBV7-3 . CASSLVQGGLETQYF TGTGCCAGCAGCTTAGTACAGGGGGGGTTAGAGACCCAGTACTTC
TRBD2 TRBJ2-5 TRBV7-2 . CASSLGLAQETQYF TGTGCCAGCAGCCTGGGACTAGCGCAAGAGACCCAGTACTTC
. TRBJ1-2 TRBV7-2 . CASSLLGGANGYTF TGTGCCAGCAGCTTATTGGGGGGGGCCAATGGCTACACCTTC
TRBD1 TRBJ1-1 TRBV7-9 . CASSLTGGRNTEAFF TGTGCCAGCAGCCTGACAGGGGGCCGGAACACTGAAGCTTTCTTT
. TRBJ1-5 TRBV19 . CASSKSHLNQPQHF TGTGCCAGTAGTAAGAGCCATCTCAATCAGCCCCAGCATTTT
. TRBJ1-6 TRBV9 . CASSVTDSGSYNSPLHF TGTGCCAGCAGCGTGACAGATTCTGGTTCCTATAATTCACCCCTCCACTTT
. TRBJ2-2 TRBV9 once CASSLRYTGELFF TGTGCCAGCAGCCTGCGATACACCGGGGAGCTGTTTTTT
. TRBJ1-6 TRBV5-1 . CASSYTGETPLHF TGCGCCAGCAGCTATACAGGCGAGACACCCCTCCACTTT
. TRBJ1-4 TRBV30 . CAWTLWENEKLFF TGTGCCTGGACTTTGTGGGAGAATGAAAAACTGTTTTTT
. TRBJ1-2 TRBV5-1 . CASSLVAHDGYTF TGCGCCAGCAGCTTGGTGGCTCACGATGGCTACACCTTC
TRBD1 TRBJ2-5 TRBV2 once CASVGQGIETQYF TGTGCCAGCGTGGGACAGGGGATAGAGACCCAGTACTTC
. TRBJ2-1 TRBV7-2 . CASSLSSYNEQFF TGTGCCAGCAGCCTCAGCTCCTACAATGAGCAGTTCTTC
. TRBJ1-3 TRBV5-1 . CASSTGPGNTIYF TGCGCCAGCAGCACGGGTCCTGGAAACACCATATATTTT
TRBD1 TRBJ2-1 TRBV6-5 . CASSQPGQGEQFF TGTGCCAGCAGTCAACCGGGACAGGGGGAGCAGTTCTTC
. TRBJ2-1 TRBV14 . CASSHRTAPKYNEQFF TGTGCCAGCAGCCACCGGACAGCCCCCAAATACAATGAGCAGTTCTTC
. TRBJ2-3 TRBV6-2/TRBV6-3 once CASSYSSRTATDTQYF TGTGCCAGCAGTTATAGTTCTCGGACTGCCACAGATACGCAGTATTTT
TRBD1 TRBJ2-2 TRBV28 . CASSLWQGAVGELFF TGTGCCAGCAGTTTATGGCAGGGGGCTGTCGGGGAGCTGTTTTTT
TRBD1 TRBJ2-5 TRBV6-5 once CASSGRGREETQYF TGTGCCAGCAGCGGCAGGGGGAGAGAGGAGACCCAGTACTTC
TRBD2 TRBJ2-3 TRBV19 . CASSITLTSGRRDTQYF TGTGCCAGTAGTATAACCCTGACTAGCGGGAGAAGAGATACGCAGTATTTT
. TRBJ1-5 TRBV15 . CATSGGGLRQPQHF TGTGCCACCAGCGGGGGAGGACTTCGTCAGCCCCAGCATTTT
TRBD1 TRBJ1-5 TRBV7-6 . CASSVTGARNQPQHF TGTGCCAGCAGCGTGACAGGGGCGCGTAATCAGCCCCAGCATTTT
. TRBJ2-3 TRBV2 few CASRVVRATDTQYF TGTGCCAGCAGAGTAGTAAGAGCTACAGATACGCAGTATTTT